Shown below are 25 T cell receptor beta chains from a single sample sequenced in a study of shared clonotypes between healthy human individuals. TCRdb's table, derived via immunoSEQ multiplex PCR, lists solely in-frame clones and lacks some. The profile shows about 2.2 million clones, 80% to 95% of them singletons. CD8 cells classed as naive were CD45RO-negative and positively selected for CCR7, excluding terminally differentiated effector memory CD45RA+ cells. Sequenced material: naive CD8+ T cells from PBMCs. The receptors were sampled from a man aged 18 to 30 in good health. Some clones in this sample may be carry-over from other donors' samples.

The rearrangement links TRBV4-3 to TRBJ1-1; 7 bases line up with TRBD1. Germline lookup yields CDR1 LGHNA and CDR2 YSLEER. V was pared by 6 bases and J by 1 base, with 8 bases of the junction left unmatched. This CDR3 spans 15 amino acids. The CDR3 DNA is TGCGCCAGCAGTACTCGGGCAGGGGGGAACACTGAAGCTTTCTTT. Its translation is CASSTRAGGNTEAFF.

Details on this clone: The same CDR3 also results from other DNA sequences found in this sample. V gene TRBV7-9 combines with J gene TRBJ1-1; D is unresolved. Germline values: CDR1 SEHNR, CDR2 FQNEAQ (reference sequence). With 6 bases removed from V and 1 base from J, the gap between germline ends came to 6 bases. The CDR3 covers 12 residues. The CDR3 DNA is TGTGCCAGCAGGACCGGGAACACTGAAGCTTTCTTT. Translated: CASRTGNTEAFF.

This clone was observed a single time. This chain connects TRBV15 to TRBJ2-1, with 7 bases fitting TRBD2. Trimming cost V 10 bases and J 2 bases; bases outside gene matches: 5. This CDR3 spans 13 amino acids. The germline V gene has CDR1 LNHNV and CDR2 YYDKDF (reference sequence). CDR3 sequence reads: CAIERDPYNEQFF. As DNA, the CDR3 is TGTGCCATCGAGCGGGATCCCTACAATGAGCAGTTCTTC.

The chain links TRBV7-6 to TRBJ2-6, with a weak D call TRBD2 (5 bases). This CDR3 has 16 residues. Trimming stripped 5 bases from V and 11 bases from J, with 22 bases between. The germline gives CDR1 SGHVS, CDR2 FNYEAQ. The CDR3 DNA reads as TGTGCCAGCAGCCCCAGCAGCGGAGGCCCATTGCACGTCCTGACTTTC. As protein: CASSPSSGGPLHVLTF.

This sequence joins TRBV27 and TRBJ2-7; 10 bases map to TRBD1. The CDR3 length is 18 residues. V dropped 0 bases and J dropped 6; count of bases not matched to a gene: 14. CDR1 and CDR2 (germline): MNHEY, SMNVEV (reference sequence). CDR3 nucleotide sequence: TGTGCCAGCAGTTTATCCCCCGGGACAGGGGAAGGCATAGGCGAGCAGTACTTC. Translation gives CASSLSPGTGEGIGEQYF.

As DNA, the CDR3 is TGTGCCAGTAGTCCCCTCCGTGGCGCAAGCTCCTACGAGCAGTACTTC. Translated, it gives CASSPLRGASSYEQYF. The chain couples TRBV19 to TRBJ2-7; no reliable D call. Germline V gives CDR1 LNHDA, CDR2 SQIVND (reference sequence). Trimming removed 5 bases from V and 0 bases from J, with 17 bases in between. The CDR3 totals 16 residues.

With respect to this clone: This specimen includes other DNA sequences encoding the same CDR3. J is TRBJ2-5 and V is TRBV4-1, with D possibly TRBD2 on 7 matching bases. Trimming took off 1 base at V and 4 bases at J, with 10 bases between the two ends. CDR3 length equals 14 residues. Germline assignment: CDR1 MGHRA and CDR2 YSYEKL. The CDR3 DNA reads TGCGCCAGCAGCCAAGTTAGGGGGGGAGAGACCCAGTACTTC. Its translation is CASSQVRGGETQYF.

The chain carries TRBV19 and TRBJ2-2, with TRBD2 matching 13 bases. With V trimmed by 6 bases and J by 6 bases, 4 bases remained unmatched. This CDR3 has 15 amino acids. The V gene's germline CDR1 is LNHDA and CDR2 SQIVND (reference sequence). The CDR3 DNA reads as TGTGCCAGTAGGACTAGCGGGAGGAGCGCCGGGGAGCTGTTTTTT. It encodes CASRTSGRSAGELFF.

CDR3 DNA: TGTGCCAGCTCCAGGTGGGATGCTGGGGCCAACGTCCTGACTTTC. Protein product: CASSRWDAGANVLTF. The chain joins TRBV7-9 to TRBJ2-6; D remains unclear. The CDR3 totals 15 residues. Trimming cost V 8 bases and J 2 bases, with 13 bases left between them. Germline V gene lookup returns CDR1 SEHNR and CDR2 FQNEAQ (reference sequence).

V gene TRBV9 combines with J gene TRBJ1-2, with 7 bases aligning to TRBD1. CDR1 and CDR2 (germline): SGDLS, YYNGEE. This CDR3 contains 15 residues. J lost 3 bases, V lost 3 bases, and 8 bases had no gene match. The chain's CDR3 is CASSAGTEDYYGYTF. The CDR3 region has the DNA TGTGCCAGCAGCGCCGGGACAGAGGATTACTATGGCTACACCTTC.

J is TRBJ2-7 and V is TRBV5-6; 16 bases align to TRBD2. V trimming: 2 bases; J trimming: 5 bases; junction bases outside the gene matches: 7. Germline assignment: CDR1 SGHDT and CDR2 YYEEEE. This CDR3 has 17 residues. The CDR3 DNA sequence: TGTGCCAGCAGCTTCTCCGGGACTAGCGGGAGGGCCCACGAGCAGTACTTC. Translating gives CASSFSGTSGRAHEQYF.

The J gene is TRBJ2-3, the V gene TRBV29-1; 10 bases match TRBD2. The V gene end was trimmed by 2 bases and the J gene end by 3 bases; junction bases not matched to a gene: 11. This CDR3 is built from 17 residues. Germline CDR1 is SQVTM and CDR2 is ANQGSEA. In nucleotides, the CDR3 is TGCAGCGTTGAACCAGCGGGAGGGGGCATCCCAACAGATACGCAGTATTTT. It is translated as CSVEPAGGGIPTDTQYF.

The rearrangement links TRBV6-5 to TRBJ2-7; D call uncertain. The V gene lost 5 bases and the J gene lost 7 bases, with 12 bases spanning the gap. Germline CDR1 and CDR2: MNHEY and SVGAGI. This CDR3 region has 12 residues. CDR3: CASSRITREQYF. CDR3 nucleotides: TGTGCCAGCAGTAGGATTACCAGGGAGCAGTACTTC.

V gene TRBV6-5 combines with J gene TRBJ2-3; TRBD2 agrees at 14 bases. Germline CDR1 and CDR2: MNHEY and SVGAGI. CDR3 length: 14 residues. With 7 bases clipped from V and 5 bases from J, the junction kept 2 bases outside the gene matches. CDR3 sequence reads: CASNGLAGGDTQYF. CDR3 in DNA: TGTGCCAGCAACGGACTAGCGGGAGGAGATACGCAGTATTTT.

The chain uses TRBV19 and TRBJ1-5; no firm D call. Per the germline V gene, CDR1 is LNHDA and CDR2 is SQIVND (reference sequence). The germline V and J ends were trimmed by 4 bases and 2 bases, with 12 bases remaining between them. The CDR3 length is 15 residues. The chain's CDR3 is CASSTGSYGNQPQHF. The CDR3, as DNA: TGTGCCAGTAGTACAGGCAGTTACGGCAATCAGCCCCAGCATTTT.

The chain links TRBV2 to TRBJ2-1; TRBD2 matches 9 bases. From germline, CDR1 is SNHLY and CDR2 FYNNEI. CDR3 length: 15 amino acids. Unmatched junction bases numbered 7, after V lost 6 bases and J lost 4 bases. Written as DNA, the CDR3 is TGTGCCAGCAGGGAGGGACTAGCAGTATACAATGAGCAGTTCTTC. Translation gives CASREGLAVYNEQFF.

V usage is TRBV9 and J usage is TRBJ2-2; D is perhaps TRBD1 or TRBD2 (5 bases each). Deletions cut 0 bases from V and 4 bases from J, with 13 bases between. This CDR3 region has 16 residues. Germline V gene data show CDR1 as SGDLS and CDR2 as YYNGEE. CDR3 nucleotides: TGTGCCAGCAGCGTAGGGGGACGAAGCGGCACCGGGGAGCTGTTTTTT. Protein: CASSVGGRSGTGELFF.

The genes are TRBV10-2 and TRBJ2-3; D gene uncertain. CDR3 length: 12 amino acids. V was pared by 6 bases and J by 4 bases, with 8 bases between. Germline-derived CDR1 and CDR2 are WSHSY and SAAADI. This CDR3 reads CASSPLADTQYF. For the CDR3, the DNA is TGCGCCAGCAGCCCCCTAGCAGATACGCAGTATTTT.

The chain couples TRBV2 to TRBJ2-7, with 7 bases matching TRBD1. Losses at the gene ends were 6 bases for V and 3 bases for J; bases not matched to a gene: 8. The CDR3 contains 14 residues. CDR1 SNHLY and CDR2 FYNNEI come from the germline V gene. The CDR3 spells CASRFGTADYEQYF. For the CDR3, the DNA is TGTGCCAGCAGATTCGGGACAGCTGACTACGAGCAGTACTTC.

The CDR3 sequence is CASVNEEGGYTIYF. DNA of the CDR3: TGTGCCAGCGTCAACGAGGAGGGGGGGTACACCATATATTTT. The gene calls are TRBV7-9 and TRBJ1-3, with D perhaps matching TRBD1 (6 bases). CDR3 size: 14 residues. Looked up from germline, CDR1 is SEHNR and CDR2 is FQNEAQ (reference sequence). V dropped 8 bases and J dropped 8 bases, with 19 bases sitting between them.

This chain uses TRBV7-8 with TRBJ2-7; D possibly corresponds to TRBD1 (5 bases). The CDR3 runs 15 residues. Per germline, CDR1 SGHVS and CDR2 FQNEAQ. The V end lost 6 bases, the J end lost 0 bases, and 15 bases lay between the germline ends. The CDR3 sequence: CASSPRVTLSYEQYF. DNA for the CDR3: TGTGCCAGCAGTCCCAGGGTGACCCTCTCCTACGAGCAGTACTTC.

The sample holds one count of this clone. The chain is built from TRBV19 and TRBJ1-2, with TRBD1 as a possible D gene (5 bases). Germline-derived CDR1 and CDR2 are LNHDA and SQIVND (reference sequence). The CDR3 covers 12 residues. Trimming pared 2 bases from V and 8 bases from J, leaving 9 bases between. The DNA for the CDR3 is TGTGCCAGTAGTATACCGCCAGGGGGCTACACCTTC. This gives the protein CASSIPPGGYTF.

V and J are TRBV7-9 and TRBJ2-5; a possible D gene is TRBD1 (5 bases). V lost 3 bases, J lost 1 base, and 9 bases lay in between. In germline, CDR1 is SEHNR, CDR2 FQNEAQ (reference sequence). The CDR3 covers 14 residues. This CDR3 reads CASSFQTAQETQYF. The CDR3 DNA follows: TGTGCCAGCAGCTTCCAGACAGCCCAAGAGACCCAGTACTTC.

V usage is TRBV7-9 and J usage is TRBJ2-1; 7 nucleotides match TRBD2. This CDR3 contains 16 residues. Per germline, CDR1 SEHNR and CDR2 FQNEAQ (reference sequence). The J segment lost 3 bases and the V segment lost 5 bases, leaving 10 bases of the junction unmatched. CDR3 in amino acids: CASSPSGVSRYNEQFF. The CDR3 DNA is TGTGCCAGCAGCCCTAGCGGCGTTAGTCGCTACAATGAGCAGTTCTTC.

As DNA, the CDR3 is TGTGCCAGCAGTTCGATACTAGCGGGAGTTTACGAGCAGTACTTC. Protein: CASSSILAGVYEQYF. The J gene is TRBJ2-7, the V gene TRBV27; TRBD2 matches at 11 bases. The trim removed 4 bases at V and 4 bases at J, leaving 6 bases unmatched. CDR3 length: 15 residues. Germline V gene lookup returns CDR1 MNHEY and CDR2 SMNVEV (reference sequence).